This TCR beta chain was obtained from a study of breast tumors, draining lymph nodes, adjacent tissues (dated by TCRdb to about 2016). Regarding the study in general: TCR beta repertoires were compared across tumor, adjacent nontumor tissue and axillary lymph nodes obtained from breast cancer patients. In human breast cancer, the study set out to assess how tumor, surrounding tissue and draining lymph node repertoires relate to one another and whether T cells might be exchanged between them.

These reads were obtained on an Illumina HiSeq 2000. Multiplex PCR amplification was used to build the TCR beta chain libraries. The amplified TCR beta chain products were analyzed by high-throughput sequencing. The raw public reads went through TCRdb reprocessing: fastp at Q25, MiXCR clone calling, in-frame beta chains kept. Entries that share a CDR3 protein sequence are merged under the most common genes and DNA. This sample has about 140,000 distinct CDR3 sequences in its table, and less than 35% of those were observed once. The top ten constitute roughly 2.2% of the sample. Paper-wide results and their limitations: The data were judged consistent with most tumor T cells deriving from the lymph node and then expanding within tumor tissue. The similarity between tumor and nontumor tissue repertoires was significantly greater in luminal-like breast cancer than in basal-like breast cancer. The conclusion that tumor T cells originate in lymph nodes was presented as consistent with a hypothesis rather than as directly demonstrated. Tumor T-cell repertoires showed less diversity than lymph node repertoires and more diversity than nontumor tissue repertoires, and tumor T-cell repertoires showed preferential V and J gene usage.

Ten or more counts support this clonotype. No antigen is known for it. Qualities for individual bases were not recorded, and no much larger clone is one base off. V is clipped by 4 bases and J by 3 bases, and the sequence between their germline boundaries is 20 bases long. Taken from the germline V gene, the CDR1 and CDR2 loops are SGHVS and FQNEAQ. The CDR3 goes from the cysteine to the phenylalanine over 17 residues. Only the CDR3 DNA is retained, 51 bases long and in frame from the first base. Lymph node samples came from the axillary draining lymph nodes of breast cancer patients. The receptor was derived from a female donor with breast cancer. Some clones in this sample may be carry-over from other donors' samples. In this chain, TRBV7-8 is recombined with TRBJ2-3; TRBD1 is perhaps the D gene, given 5 matching bases. The source material was axillary lymph node tissue. The nucleotide sequence reads TGTGCCAGCAGCTCACAACCCCCAGGGCTGGGTACAGATACGCAGTATTTT. This translates into CASSSQPPGLGTDTQYF.